This TCR beta chain was captured in a study of T cells in Graves' hyperthyroidism and ophthalmopathy. General study points: Appearing also in blood were most of the thyroid clonotypes expanded above 0.001.

Among the patients, aged 18 to 65, hyperthyroidism was newly diagnosed and had lasted under 2 months. TCR beta CDR3 regions were amplified from RNA transcripts. RT-PCR in the first round (using the HTBI primer set) targeted the TCR CDR3. Via MiXCR, TCRdb re-called the multiplex PCR reads, giving one row per CDR3 protein. The repertoire has some 400,000 distinct CDR3 sequences, approximately 15% of them found once; the top ten carry 11%. The sample holds many counts of this clonotype. Its antigen is still unknown. Trimming left V 2 bases short and J 5 bases short, with 13 bases between. CDR3 length: 15 amino acids.

This TCR was sampled from a woman aged 55-69 years with Graves' hyperthyroidism. The sequenced sample was blood. The V gene is TRBV12-3 or TRBV12-4, the J gene TRBJ1-5, with D perhaps matching TRBD1 (6 bases). CDR3 DNA sequence: TGTGCCAGCAGTTTAAGAAGGGCAGGGGATCAGCCCCAGCATTTT. This gives the protein CASSLRRAGDQPQHF.